The T cell receptor (beta chain) under discussion was sequenced for a study of T cells in Graves' hyperthyroidism and ophthalmopathy. Researchers took RNA transcripts and amplified the TCR beta CDR3 regions from them. During a first-round RT-PCR of the TCR CDR3, the HTBI primer set was used. TCRdb passed the multiplex PCR reads through MiXCR, listing each CDR3 protein once. The table lists 700,000 to 950,000 distinct CDR3 sequences, 30% to 40% of them singletons. Diagnoses rested on clinical symptoms, serum thyroxine and TRAb, thyroid ultrasound and orbital computed tomography. The CDR3 spans 15 residues. Germline CDR1 and CDR2: DFQATT and SNEGSKA (reference sequence). Trimming shortened V by 0 bases and J by 1 base, and 13 bases separated the two germline ends. Ten or more counts support this clonotype.

Material for sequencing was blood. This chain joins TRBV20-1 and TRBJ2-7; D is possibly TRBD1 (6 bases). The clonotype was recovered from a woman aged 40 to 55 with Graves' hyperthyroidism. Here the CDR3 DNA reads TGCAGTGCTAGAGACGGAGCCGGGACATCCTACGAGCAGTACTTC. Its translation: CSARDGAGTSYEQYF.